Listed below are T cell receptor beta chains from one sample, sequenced in a study of cytomegalovirus exposure and HLA in healthy donors. Sequencing used immunoSEQ multiplex PCR; TCRdb keeps in-frame clones, though not all of them. The table records 54,000 or so clones, about 57% of them present only once. The sequencing sample was made of PBMCs. The receptors stem from a human donor in good health. Both conserved end residues are part of each CDR3. The D gene is left open where the match is weak. Size values are once, few and many counts, or a class for expanded clones, and some rows have none.

CDR3 protein | CDR3 DNA | D gene | J gene | clone size | V gene
CASSLGTGTGGLSGELFF | TGCGCCAGCAGCTTGGGCACCGGGACAGGGGGCTTGAGCGGGGAGCTGTTTTTT | TRBD1 | TRBJ2-2 | NA | TRBV5-1
CASQTDTQYF | TGTGCCAGCCAGACAGATACGCAGTATTTT | NA | TRBJ2-3 | NA | TRBV6-5
CASSRDRGQADTQYF | TGTGCCAGTAGCCGGGACAGGGGGCAGGCAGATACGCAGTATTTT | TRBD1 | TRBJ2-3 | few | TRBV19
CASSPSGGAGEQFF | TGTGCCAGCAGCCCTAGCGGGGGGGCGGGCGAGCAGTTCTTC | TRBD2 | TRBJ2-1 | NA | TRBV7-3
CASSFGRGQETQYF | TGCGCCAGCAGCTTCGGCAGAGGACAAGAGACCCAGTACTTC | NA | TRBJ2-5 | NA | TRBV5-1
CASSQEGQGLDTQYF | TGCGCCAGCAGCCAAGAGGGTCAGGGGCTAGATACGCAGTATTTT | NA | TRBJ2-3 | NA | TRBV4-3
CASSDTGTGLFDQPQHF | TGTGCCAGCAGTGACACCGGGACAGGGTTGTTCGATCAGCCCCAGCATTTT | TRBD1 | TRBJ1-5 | NA | TRBV25-1
CASSRDRGETEAFF | TGTGCCAGCTCTCGGGACAGGGGTGAAACTGAAGCTTTCTTT | TRBD1 | TRBJ1-1 | many | TRBV18
CASSLSEGVYEQYF | TGTGCCAGCAGTTTGTCGGAGGGTGTCTACGAGCAGTACTTC | NA | TRBJ2-7 | NA | TRBV27
CASSMPGAGLTGELFF | TGTGCCAGCAGTATGCCGGGAGCAGGGCTTACCGGGGAGCTGTTTTTT | NA | TRBJ2-2 | NA | TRBV27
CASNPDSYNQPQHF | TGTGCCAGTAACCCGGACAGCTACAATCAGCCCCAGCATTTT | NA | TRBJ1-5 | NA | TRBV19